The 24 T cell receptor beta chains listed next were all sequenced from one sample in a study of CD8 T cells in Susac syndrome. RNA was extracted with the RNeasy kit, and a quantity of roughly 0.5 to 1 ug was reverse transcribed using random hexamers. From the immunoSEQ multiplex PCR reads, TCRdb called clonotypes with MiXCR, one entry per CDR3 protein. The sample records approximately 190,000 distinct CDR3 sequences, more than 90% being singletons. Sequenced: CD4+ T cells from PBMCs. These receptors all stem from a human donor with Susac syndrome.

The V gene is TRBV12-3 or TRBV12-4, the J gene TRBJ1-2; D might be TRBD1 (5 bases). The CDR3 is 14 residues long. V shed 6 bases and J shed 3 bases, with 14 bases lying between them. In DNA, the CDR3 is TGTGCCAGCAGACGAAGGGACGGGGACTATGGCTACACCTTC. The encoded protein is CASRRRDGDYGYTF.

In this sample, this clonotype turned up once. The rearrangement links TRBV9 to TRBJ2-4; 7 bases align to TRBD1. The germline V gene encodes CDR1 SGDLS and CDR2 YYNGEE. J lost 6 bases, V lost 7 bases, and 7 bases had no gene match. The CDR3 consists of 13 residues. CDR3 region: CASEGAGGNIQYF. In nucleotides, the CDR3 is TGTGCCAGCGAGGGGGCAGGGGGAAACATTCAGTACTTC.

The rearrangement uses TRBV3-1 and TRBJ2-4, with unresolved D. With 0 bases removed from V and 8 bases from J, the gap between germline ends came to 14 bases. The CDR3 covers 15 residues. Germline CDR1 reads LGHDT; CDR2 reads YNNKEL (reference sequence). The CDR3 loop reads CASSQDLVSRDIQYF. As DNA, the CDR3 is TGTGCCAGCAGCCAAGATCTGGTTAGTAGGGACATTCAGTACTTC.

The chain is built from TRBV7-8 and TRBJ2-7, with 8 bases that match TRBD1. Germline values: CDR1 SGHVS, CDR2 FQNEAQ. The CDR3 consists of 14 residues. Trimming took 4 bases from V and 5 from J; bases not matched to a gene: 7. The CDR3 is CASSSGQGVHEQYF. CDR3 in DNA: TGTGCCAGCAGCTCAGGACAGGGTGTCCACGAGCAGTACTTC.

The chain employs TRBV5-6 and TRBJ1-5; 8 bases align to TRBD1. The ends lost 4 bases at V and 7 bases at J; junction bases unmatched: 7. The CDR3 covers 14 residues. Germline assignment: CDR1 SGHDT and CDR2 YYEEEE. CDR3 residues: CASSQGQGEQPQHF. The DNA for the CDR3 is TGTGCCAGCAGCCAAGGACAGGGAGAACAGCCCCAGCATTTT.

The V call is TRBV2, the J call TRBJ2-2; D ambiguous. Germline CDR1 is SNHLY and CDR2 is FYNNEI. The V end was cut by 5 bases, the J end by 0 bases, with 10 bases between. The CDR3 is 15 amino acids. CDR3 protein: CASSFQRANTGELFF. The CDR3 region has the DNA TGTGCCAGCAGTTTCCAACGGGCGAACACCGGGGAGCTGTTTTTT.

The rearrangement joins TRBV12-3 or TRBV12-4 to TRBJ1-6; 9 bases are a match to TRBD1. The CDR3 is 14 amino acids. The J segment lost 9 bases and the V segment lost 6 bases, leaving 6 bases of the junction unmatched. The CDR3 region has the DNA TGTGCCAGCAGCTTAACAGGGGGCCTTTCACCCCTCCACTTT. Its protein product is CASSLTGGLSPLHF.

The chain uses TRBV10-2 and TRBJ2-1, with a possible D match to TRBD2 (7 bases). CDR1 and CDR2 from the germline V gene are WSHSY and SAAADI. CDR3 length equals 14 residues. V was clipped by 6 bases and J by 8 bases, with 17 bases between them. As DNA, the CDR3 is TGCGCCAGCAGAACACCGGGGGGCCTCTATGAGCAGTTCTTC. Translated: CASRTPGGLYEQFF.

In this sample, this clonotype turned up once. The chain is built from TRBV30 and TRBJ2-1, with D tentatively TRBD1 (5 bases). The germline CDR1 and CDR2 sequences are GTSNPN and SVGIG (reference sequence). The germline V and J ends were trimmed by 2 bases and 7 bases, with 9 bases remaining between them. The CDR3 spans 12 residues. CDR3 loop: CAWSPQGNEQFF. The DNA for the CDR3 is TGTGCCTGGAGTCCCCAGGGAAATGAGCAGTTCTTC.

The chain combines TRBV24-1 with TRBJ1-2; TRBD1 agrees at 10 bases. Trimming at V came to 4 bases and at J to 8 bases, leaving 12 bases not matched to a gene. CDR1 is KGHDR and CDR2 is SFDVKD in the germline V gene. The CDR3 extends over 16 amino acids. CDR3 DNA sequence: TGTGCCACCAGTGACCGACTAGTCGGGACAGGGGCCGGCTACACCTTC. Translating it yields CATSDRLVGTGAGYTF.

The chain couples TRBV30 to TRBJ2-7; 10 positions match TRBD1. Germline V CDR1 and CDR2: GTSNPN, SVGIG (reference sequence). J gave up 1 base and V 5 bases, and 14 bases lay outside the gene matches. The CDR3 is made up of 17 amino acids. The CDR3 coding sequence is TGTGCCTGGGGACAAGGTTTTCCGGGACAGGGGTCCTACGAGCAGTACTTC. It codes for CAWGQGFPGQGSYEQYF.

The V call is TRBV5-1, the J call TRBJ1-5; D remains unclear. Between the trimmed V and J ends, which lost 5 bases and 0 bases, there was a span of 12 bases. The CDR3 consists of 15 residues. In germline, CDR1 is SGHRS, CDR2 YFSETQ. The DNA for the CDR3 is TGCGCCAGCAGTCAATCGGGTGGTAGCAATCAGCCCCAGCATTTT. It encodes CASSQSGGSNQPQHF.

The chain has TRBV3-1 and TRBJ1-1; possibly TRBD1 for D (5 bases). From germline, CDR1 is LGHDT and CDR2 YNNKEL (reference sequence). Trimming cost V 4 bases and J 7 bases, with 13 bases left between them. The CDR3 is made up of 13 amino acids. CDR3 amino acids: CASSPDTLREAFF. For the CDR3, the DNA is TGTGCCAGCAGCCCGGACACTCTCCGTGAAGCTTTCTTT.

This clonotype was recorded once. V is TRBV6-5 and J is TRBJ2-3; 9 bases are a match to TRBD1. The J segment lost 1 base and the V segment lost 7 bases, leaving 3 bases of the junction unmatched. Looked up from germline, CDR1 is MNHEY and CDR2 is SVGAGI. This CDR3 comprises 14 residues. CDR3 sequence reads: CASTDRGGTDTQYF. The CDR3 DNA reads TGTGCCAGCACCGACAGGGGGGGCACAGATACGCAGTATTTT.

This chain connects TRBV12-3 or TRBV12-4 to TRBJ1-2; 9 positions agree with TRBD1. The length of the CDR3 is 17 residues. After removal of 2 bases from V and 1 base from J, the junction contained 8 bases not matched to a gene. For the CDR3, the DNA is TGTGCCAGCAGTTTATATGGGGGACAGGGCCTTAACTATGGCTACACCTTC. Amino acid sequence: CASSLYGGQGLNYGYTF.

This clonotype is a singleton in its sample. The chain is built from TRBV4-2 and TRBJ1-2, with 9 nucleotides matching TRBD1. This CDR3 spans 18 amino acids. V shed 0 bases and J 3 bases; nucleotides not matched to a gene: 11. Germline values: CDR1 LGHNA, CDR2 YNFKEQ. The CDR3 reads CASSQDLGPGQGDYGYTF. DNA of the CDR3: TGTGCCAGCAGCCAAGATCTAGGTCCGGGACAGGGAGACTATGGCTACACCTTC.

This sequence joins TRBV9 and TRBJ1-5, with TRBD1 as a possible D gene (6 bases). V lost 0 bases to trimming and J lost 7 bases, with 14 bases between them. The CDR3 spans 15 residues. Germline V CDR1 and CDR2: SGDLS, YYNGEE. The CDR3 region has the DNA TGTGCCAGCAGCGTAGGGACAGTAGAGGGGCAGCCCCAGCATTTT. The encoded protein is CASSVGTVEGQPQHF. Together with reference TRBV9 and TRBJ1-5, the CDR3 gives the full variable domain: DSGVTQTPKHLITATGQRVTLRCSPRSGDLSVYWYQQSLDQGLQFLIQYYNGEERAKGNILERFSAQQFPDLHSELNLSSLELGDSALYFCASSVGTVEGQPQHFGDGTRLSIL.

The chain carries TRBV7-2 and TRBJ2-1; D may correspond to TRBD1 or TRBD2 (5 bases each). CDR1 and CDR2 (germline): SGHTA, FQGNSA. The CDR3 covers 13 residues. Trimming took 3 bases from V and 10 from J, leaving 13 bases between them. CDR3 DNA: TGTGCCAGCAGCTTGGATACTAGGGACGAGCAGTTCTTC. This sequence encodes CASSLDTRDEQFF.

The rearrangement joins TRBV30 to TRBJ2-4; D may correspond to TRBD1 or TRBD2 (5 bases each). CDR1 is GTSNPN, CDR2 SVGIG, per germline (reference sequence). This CDR3 is 14 amino acids long. Trimming shortened V by 0 bases and J by 2 bases, and 8 bases separated the two germline ends. In DNA, the CDR3 is TGTGCCTGGAGTGTCTGGGGGACCAAAAACATTCAGTACTTC. As protein: CAWSVWGTKNIQYF.

V usage is TRBV20-1 and J usage is TRBJ2-5; 11 positions match TRBD2. Germline-derived CDR1 and CDR2 are DFQATT and SNEGSKA (reference sequence). The junction had 3 bases not matched to a gene; V was cut back by 5 bases and J by 1 base. This CDR3 has 14 amino acids. The CDR3 sequence: CSAPSGGIQETQYF. In nucleotides, the CDR3 is TGCAGTGCTCCTAGCGGGGGGATCCAAGAGACCCAGTACTTC.

The chain employs TRBV6-2 or TRBV6-3 and TRBJ2-1, with D perhaps matching TRBD2 (7 bases). Germline V gene lookup returns CDR1 MNHEY and CDR2 SVGEGT. This CDR3 comprises 16 residues. V lost 4 bases and J lost 1, with 14 bases in between. This CDR3 reads CASSSLGGASYNEQFF. CDR3 coding DNA: TGTGCCAGCAGTTCCCTGGGGGGGGCTTCCTACAATGAGCAGTTCTTC.

This clonotype showed up just once. The chain carries TRBV5-1 and TRBJ1-6; D might be TRBD1 (5 bases). Trimming stripped 0 bases from V and 7 bases from J, with 8 bases between. Looked up from germline, CDR1 is SGHRS and CDR2 is YFSETQ. This CDR3 has 14 amino acids. CDR3 protein: CASSLGDGNSPLHF. CDR3 sequence (DNA): TGCGCCAGCAGCTTGGGGGACGGCAATTCACCCCTCCACTTT.

The chain combines TRBV4-3 with TRBJ1-6, with TRBD1 matching over 9 bases. Germline CDR1 and CDR2: LGHNA and YSLEER. Germline trimming cut 2 bases from V and 7 bases from J; bases unmatched to any gene: 12. The CDR3 spans 18 residues. CDR3 residues: CASSQPTPGTGYNSPLHF. CDR3 DNA sequence: TGCGCCAGCAGCCAACCCACCCCGGGGACAGGGTACAATTCACCCCTCCACTTT.

This clonotype was picked up one time. This chain connects TRBV9 to TRBJ2-5; 9 bases fit TRBD2. Germline CDR1 SGDLS, CDR2 YYNGEE. V was pared by 4 bases and J by 0 bases, with 4 bases of the junction left unmatched. The CDR3 is 15 amino acids. Here the CDR3 reads CASSPGLANQETQYF. CDR3 DNA sequence: TGTGCCAGCAGCCCGGGACTAGCCAACCAAGAGACCCAGTACTTC.